This T cell receptor (beta chain) was recorded in a study of shared clonotypes between healthy human individuals. Looking at the study overall: Each donor's CD8 memory used one plate, CD8 naive two, each CD4 subset three.

The material for each subset, its genomic DNA, was split evenly across several immunoSEQ plates. In the original analysis: Junction-only sequences without quality scores were provided by ImmunoSEQ, so filtering was different. The assay was immunoSEQ multiplex PCR, and TCRdb's table has in-frame clones only and misses some. The D gene and trimming were derived from the DNA, and the V and J assignments and clone size from that table. This table has approximately 97,000 clones, roughly two thirds appearing once. Germline V gives CDR1 SEHNR, CDR2 FQNEAQ (reference sequence). This CDR3 is built from 14 residues. J was trimmed by 3 bases and V by 4 bases; bases with no gene match: 6. Study-wide points: Shared across several donors were 4% to 6% of the naive CD4 clonotypes.

About this clone itself: The antigen remains undetermined.

The sequenced material came from memory CD8+ T cells sorted from blood. Subset reported: CD45RO+ cells pooled with CCR7-negative TemRA cells. This chain joins TRBV7-9 and TRBJ2-7, with 7 bases fitting TRBD2. This TCR was sampled from a man aged 30 to 45 in good health. CDR3 coding DNA: TGTGCCAGCAGCTCTAGCGGAAACCACTACGAGCAGTACTTC. It encodes CASSSSGNHYEQYF.